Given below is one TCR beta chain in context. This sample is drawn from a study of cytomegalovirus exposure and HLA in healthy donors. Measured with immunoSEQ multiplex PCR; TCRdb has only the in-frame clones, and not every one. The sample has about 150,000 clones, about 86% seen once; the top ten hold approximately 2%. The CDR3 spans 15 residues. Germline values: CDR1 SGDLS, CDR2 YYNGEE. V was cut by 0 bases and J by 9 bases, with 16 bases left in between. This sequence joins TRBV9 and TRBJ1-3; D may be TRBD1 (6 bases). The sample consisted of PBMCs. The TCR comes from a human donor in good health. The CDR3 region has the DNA TGTGCCAGCAGCGTAGCTGACAGGACATTGAGCACCATATATTTT. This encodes CASSVADRTLSTIYF.